Listed below are T cell receptor beta chains from one sample, sequenced in a study of vaccination effects on CD4 cells after COVID-19. These receptors are not linked to any known antigen. Generated by immunoSEQ multiplex PCR, the TCRdb table keeps only in-frame clones and is missing some. The table includes about 30,000 clones, over 70% detected once. Source: CD4+ T cells from PBMCs cultured with HCoV-229E spike peptides, taken after COVID-19 vaccination. These receptors all stem from a human donor who received a COVID-19 vaccine. Each CDR3 is given with its conserved first and last residue. Fields, in order: V gene, J gene, clone size, D gene, CDR3 protein, CDR3 DNA. A D gene is named only where the DNA matches it firmly. Clone size appears in some rows only: once, few, many, or a class for an expanded clone.

v_gene: TRBV5-1; j_gene: TRBJ1-1; abundance: -; d_gene: -; CDR3aa: CASSPTGEDTEAFF; CDR3nt: TGCGCCAGCAGCCCCACGGGCGAGGACACTGAAGCTTTCTTT
v_gene: TRBV18; j_gene: TRBJ2-7; abundance: -; d_gene: -; CDR3aa: CASSPTDRNYEQYF; CDR3nt: TGTGCCAGCTCACCGACAGACCGTAACTACGAGCAGTACTTC
v_gene: TRBV19; j_gene: TRBJ2-7; abundance: -; d_gene: -; CDR3aa: CASTLGSFGEQYF; CDR3nt: TGTGCCAGCACTCTAGGTTCTTTCGGCGAGCAGTACTTC
v_gene: TRBV7-9; j_gene: TRBJ1-1; abundance: -; d_gene: -; CDR3aa: CASSLGTTEAFF; CDR3nt: TGTGCCAGCAGCTTAGGGACAACTGAAGCTTTCTTT
v_gene: TRBV6-1; j_gene: TRBJ2-3; abundance: -; d_gene: TRBD2; CDR3aa: CASSGPPLLLAVSTDTQYF; CDR3nt: TGTGCCAGCAGTGGGCCACCGCTTCTACTAGCGGTAAGCACAGATACGCAGTATTTT
v_gene: TRBV30; j_gene: TRBJ1-1; abundance: -; d_gene: TRBD1; CDR3aa: CAWNSRRQGVAFF; CDR3nt: TGTGCCTGGAACAGCCGGCGACAGGGTGTAGCTTTCTTT
v_gene: TRBV4-1; j_gene: TRBJ2-3; abundance: -; d_gene: TRBD1; CDR3aa: CASSQDPGQGVEGTDTQYF; CDR3nt: TGCGCCAGCAGCCAAGATCCGGGACAGGGGGTCGAGGGCACAGATACGCAGTATTTT
v_gene: TRBV7-9; j_gene: TRBJ2-3; abundance: -; d_gene: -; CDR3aa: CASSSRGVADTQYF; CDR3nt: TGTGCCAGCAGCTCCAGGGGGGTGGCAGATACGCAGTATTTT
v_gene: TRBV6-1; j_gene: TRBJ2-7; abundance: -; d_gene: -; CDR3aa: CASSELVDRPYEQYF; CDR3nt: TGTGCCAGCAGTGAATTGGTTGACAGACCCTACGAGCAGTACTTC
v_gene: TRBV10-3; j_gene: TRBJ2-1; abundance: -; d_gene: -; CDR3aa: CAIRPGVGTTIDGYNEQFF; CDR3nt: TGTGCCATCAGACCTGGGGTGGGAACGACCATTGACGGGTACAATGAGCAGTTCTTC
v_gene: TRBV3-1/TRBV3-2; j_gene: TRBJ1-5; abundance: -; d_gene: TRBD1; CDR3aa: CASSQAAGTGNGQPQHF; CDR3nt: TGTGCCAGCAGCCAAGCTGCAGGGACAGGGAATGGGCAGCCCCAGCATTTT
v_gene: TRBV6-5; j_gene: TRBJ1-5; abundance: few; d_gene: TRBD1; CDR3aa: CASSPSWTGEQPQHF; CDR3nt: TGTGCCAGCAGTCCATCCTGGACAGGGGAGCAGCCCCAGCATTTT
v_gene: TRBV29-1; j_gene: TRBJ2-7; abundance: -; d_gene: -; CDR3aa: CSVEDGTYEQYF; CDR3nt: TGCAGCGTTGAAGATGGGACCTACGAGCAGTACTTC
v_gene: TRBV10-1; j_gene: TRBJ2-2; abundance: few; d_gene: -; CDR3aa: CASGRTDTGELFF; CDR3nt: TGCGCCAGCGGACGGACGGACACCGGGGAGCTGTTTTTT
v_gene: TRBV3-1/TRBV3-2; j_gene: TRBJ2-7; abundance: few; d_gene: TRBD2; CDR3aa: CASSHGRGDYEQYF; CDR3nt: TGTGCCAGCAGCCATGGGCGGGGGGACTACGAGCAGTACTTC
v_gene: TRBV5-1; j_gene: TRBJ1-4; abundance: -; d_gene: -; CDR3aa: CASSLAPQGDEKLFF; CDR3nt: TGCGCCAGCAGCTTAGCCCCTCAGGGTGATGAAAAACTGTTTTTT
v_gene: TRBV18; j_gene: TRBJ1-3; abundance: few; d_gene: -; CDR3aa: CASSSQTSISGNTIYF; CDR3nt: TGTGCCAGCTCAAGCCAGACGTCAATCTCTGGAAACACCATATATTTT
v_gene: TRBV12-3/TRBV12-4; j_gene: TRBJ1-2; abundance: -; d_gene: TRBD1; CDR3aa: CASSLTGEYGYTF; CDR3nt: TGTGCCAGCAGTTTAACAGGGGAATATGGCTACACCTTC
v_gene: TRBV4-1; j_gene: TRBJ1-2; abundance: -; d_gene: TRBD1; CDR3aa: CASSPGQGGFYGYTF; CDR3nt: TGCGCCAGCAGCCCGGGACAGGGAGGATTCTATGGCTACACCTTC
v_gene: TRBV2; j_gene: TRBJ2-3; abundance: -; d_gene: TRBD1; CDR3aa: CASGTGLTDTQYF; CDR3nt: TGTGCCAGCGGGACAGGCCTCACAGATACGCAGTATTTT
v_gene: TRBV15; j_gene: TRBJ2-7; abundance: -; d_gene: -; CDR3aa: CATSRDYTGTPEQYF; CDR3nt: TGTGCCACCAGCAGAGATTATACGGGTACCCCCGAGCAGTACTTC
v_gene: TRBV4-1; j_gene: TRBJ1-1; abundance: -; d_gene: TRBD1; CDR3aa: CASSQDLGQGSDTEAFF; CDR3nt: TGCGCCAGCAGCCAAGATCTAGGACAGGGATCGGACACTGAAGCTTTCTTT
v_gene: TRBV19; j_gene: TRBJ1-1; abundance: -; d_gene: -; CDR3aa: CASSMSAEAFF; CDR3nt: TGTGCCAGTAGTATGTCAGCTGAAGCTTTCTTT
v_gene: TRBV7-8; j_gene: TRBJ2-7; abundance: -; d_gene: -; CDR3aa: CASSLVSGSRTEVYEQYF; CDR3nt: TGTGCCAGCAGCTTAGTATCTGGTTCACGTACCGAAGTATACGAGCAGTACTTC
v_gene: TRBV20-1; j_gene: TRBJ2-1; abundance: few; d_gene: -; CDR3aa: CSAPRVEQFF; CDR3nt: TGCAGTGCTCCCCGGGTTGAGCAGTTCTTC
v_gene: TRBV27; j_gene: TRBJ2-2; abundance: -; d_gene: -; CDR3aa: CASSLSRLAGELFF; CDR3nt: TGTGCCAGCAGTTTGAGTCGGCTCGCCGGGGAGCTGTTTTTT
v_gene: TRBV6-5; j_gene: TRBJ2-7; abundance: -; d_gene: -; CDR3aa: CASTAGGTGAYEQYF; CDR3nt: TGTGCCAGCACCGCGGGAGGGACAGGGGCCTACGAGCAGTACTTC
v_gene: TRBV5-4; j_gene: TRBJ2-7; abundance: -; d_gene: -; CDR3aa: CASSSLSVEGYEQYF; CDR3nt: TGTGCCAGCAGCTCCTTGTCTGTGGAAGGATACGAGCAGTACTTC
v_gene: TRBV2; j_gene: TRBJ2-7; abundance: -; d_gene: TRBD1; CDR3aa: CASEDRGLMYEQYF; CDR3nt: TGTGCCAGCGAAGACAGGGGGCTAATGTACGAGCAGTACTTC
v_gene: TRBV2; j_gene: TRBJ1-2; abundance: -; d_gene: TRBD1; CDR3aa: CASPLQSTGANGYTF; CDR3nt: TGTGCCAGCCCCCTGCAGAGCACAGGGGCGAATGGCTACACCTTC
v_gene: TRBV3-1/TRBV3-2; j_gene: TRBJ1-1; abundance: few; d_gene: -; CDR3aa: CASSQGTWNTEAFF; CDR3nt: TGTGCCAGCAGCCAAGGAACTTGGAACACTGAAGCTTTCTTT
v_gene: TRBV3-1/TRBV3-2; j_gene: TRBJ2-1; abundance: -; d_gene: TRBD2; CDR3aa: CASSQDLLAGGGWFF; CDR3nt: TGTGCCAGCAGCCAAGATCTACTAGCGGGGGGGGGTTGGTTCTTC
v_gene: TRBV10-1; j_gene: TRBJ1-2; abundance: -; d_gene: -; CDR3aa: CASSESTELYGYTF; CDR3nt: TGCGCCAGCAGTGAGTCTACGGAACTATATGGCTACACCTTC
v_gene: TRBV12-3/TRBV12-4; j_gene: TRBJ2-7; abundance: -; d_gene: -; CDR3aa: CASSYAGPYEQYF; CDR3nt: TGTGCCAGCAGTTATGCAGGGCCCTACGAGCAGTACTTC
v_gene: TRBV5-5; j_gene: TRBJ2-6; abundance: once; d_gene: -; CDR3aa: CASSLGRPLGANVLTF; CDR3nt: TGTGCCAGCAGCTTAGGACGGCCGTTGGGGGCCAACGTCCTGACTTTC
v_gene: TRBV5-4; j_gene: TRBJ1-2; abundance: -; d_gene: -; CDR3aa: CASSSQGDGGYTF; CDR3nt: TGTGCCAGCAGTTCGCAAGGAGACGGCGGCTACACCTTC
v_gene: TRBV24-1; j_gene: TRBJ1-5; abundance: -; d_gene: TRBD1; CDR3aa: CATSDGQGADKPQHF; CDR3nt: TGTGCCACCAGTGATGGACAGGGGGCGGATAAGCCCCAGCATTTT
v_gene: TRBV19; j_gene: TRBJ2-3; abundance: -; d_gene: -; CDR3aa: CASSIQGPTDTQYF; CDR3nt: TGTGCCAGTAGTATCCAGGGGCCCACAGATACGCAGTATTTT
v_gene: TRBV6-5; j_gene: TRBJ1-1; abundance: medium-sized; d_gene: -; CDR3aa: CASSYRVGLTEAFF; CDR3nt: TGTGCCAGCAGTTACAGGGTTGGGTTAACTGAAGCTTTCTTT
v_gene: TRBV27; j_gene: TRBJ1-2; abundance: -; d_gene: -; CDR3aa: CASSLLGGQTYGYTF; CDR3nt: TGTGCCAGCAGTTTATTAGGAGGGCAGACCTATGGCTACACCTTC
v_gene: TRBV7-2; j_gene: TRBJ2-5; abundance: medium-sized; d_gene: -; CDR3aa: CASSTYQETQYF; CDR3nt: TGTGCCAGCAGCACATATCAAGAGACCCAGTACTTC
v_gene: TRBV13; j_gene: TRBJ1-1; abundance: -; d_gene: TRBD1; CDR3aa: CASSPRTGVAFF; CDR3nt: TGTGCCAGCAGCCCACGGACAGGGGTGGCTTTCTTT
v_gene: TRBV6-1; j_gene: TRBJ2-2; abundance: -; d_gene: TRBD2; CDR3aa: CASSEPPTSGGDTGELFF; CDR3nt: TGTGCCAGCAGTGAACCGCCGACTAGCGGGGGAGACACCGGGGAGCTGTTTTTT
v_gene: TRBV5-1; j_gene: TRBJ1-1; abundance: -; d_gene: -; CDR3aa: CASRETEITSEAFF; CDR3nt: TGCGCCAGCAGGGAGACGGAAATAACGTCTGAAGCTTTCTTT
v_gene: TRBV6-5; j_gene: TRBJ1-5; abundance: -; d_gene: -; CDR3aa: CASRPGAGLDQPQHF; CDR3nt: TGTGCCAGCAGACCCGGGGCAGGCCTTGATCAGCCCCAGCATTTT
v_gene: TRBV3-1/TRBV3-2; j_gene: TRBJ2-2; abundance: -; d_gene: -; CDR3aa: CASSQGTGELFF; CDR3nt: TGTGCCAGCAGCCAAGGGACCGGGGAGCTGTTTTTT
v_gene: TRBV7-8; j_gene: TRBJ2-7; abundance: few; d_gene: -; CDR3aa: CASTDRFSHEQYF; CDR3nt: TGTGCCAGCACAGACAGGTTTTCCCACGAGCAGTACTTC
v_gene: TRBV10-2; j_gene: TRBJ1-1; abundance: -; d_gene: -; CDR3aa: CASRRSGSGGNTEAFF; CDR3nt: TGCGCCAGCAGGAGGTCAGGGAGCGGTGGAAACACTGAAGCTTTCTTT
v_gene: TRBV7-9; j_gene: TRBJ1-5; abundance: few; d_gene: -; CDR3aa: CASSLVQGQPQHF; CDR3nt: TGTGCCAGCAGCTTAGTGCAGGGTCAGCCCCAGCATTTT
v_gene: TRBV19; j_gene: TRBJ1-3; abundance: -; d_gene: -; CDR3aa: CASRPSGGAWAIYF; CDR3nt: TGTGCCAGTAGACCAAGTGGGGGCGCGTGGGCCATATATTTT
v_gene: TRBV5-1; j_gene: TRBJ2-3; abundance: medium-sized; d_gene: TRBD2; CDR3aa: CASSLLDGGGGTDTQYF; CDR3nt: TGCGCCAGCAGCTTGCTTGATGGCGGGGGGGGAACAGATACGCAGTATTTT
v_gene: TRBV5-1; j_gene: TRBJ2-2; abundance: -; d_gene: TRBD1; CDR3aa: CASSHGQAGELFF; CDR3nt: TGCGCCAGCAGCCACGGACAGGCCGGGGAGCTGTTTTTT
v_gene: TRBV24-1; j_gene: TRBJ2-5; abundance: -; d_gene: TRBD1; CDR3aa: CATSAGQGSRETQYF; CDR3nt: TGTGCCACCAGTGCGGGACAGGGTAGTCGAGAGACCCAGTACTTC